This T cell receptor beta chain was captured by sequencing in a study of human T cells and chemical hapten exposure (dated by TCRdb to the early 2020s). About the investigation overall: For sensitization, 2% DPC in acetone was applied to a 2 cm by 2 cm area of upper inner arm skin. Patients additionally received weekly therapeutic DPC doses to the scalp throughout the approximately 24-week study period. Patch testing was done on the upper back using Finn chambers containing 0.01% DPC, and results were scored after 6 days according to International Contact Dermatitis Research Group standards. The patient cohort, mostly female, included alopecia areata with under or over 50% scalp involvement, alopecia totalis and alopecia universalis. Libraries were pooled for sequencing, and per-sample TCR yields varied mainly because of small differences in library volumes within the pool. This study followed changes in the peripheral blood TCR repertoire in vivo during primary and secondary sensitization of alopecia patients to the hapten diphenylcyclopropenone (DPC). Blood samples were taken from patients before sensitization (week 0) and at 2, 6 and about 24 weeks after DPC sensitization. For TCR sequencing, blood came from 25 to 35 alopecia patients at anywhere from one to four time points (pre-sensitization, 2, 6 and 24 weeks).

Library method: RACE. Sequencing used a NextSeq 500. Library preparation attached unique molecular identifiers to individual cDNA molecules for quantitative, reproducible TCR counting. From each blood RNA sample, both TCR alpha and TCR beta chains were sequenced. Concerning the study's data processing: The median number of TCRs per sample was roughly 94,000, ranging from about 23,224 to 700,000. The Decombinator software suite was used to annotate the V, J and CDR3 of the TCR reads. Every sample was subsampled to the same number of TCRs (28,000) for the PS versus PT1 abundance plots. Expanded TCRs were defined as absent before sensitization and observed at least eight times at the 2-week time point. TCRdb reprocessed the public reads (quality trimming at Q25 with fastp, clone calling with MiXCR) and kept in-frame beta chains. Entries are consolidated by CDR3 protein sequence, retaining the most common genes and DNA. The V and J calls and clone size come from TCRdb's table, not from the authors' own analysis. Present in this sample are about 96,000 distinct CDR3 sequences, 7.5% to 10% of which were seen just once. Approximately 2% of the sample lies in the top ten.

The time point label here, explained by the study, means: patch test 2, 6 weeks after DPC sensitization. The meaning of the sample's treatment or condition label: therapeutic diphenylcyclopropenone sensitization with weekly scalp DPC. Blood at each patch-test visit was drawn before the patch test was applied. Eligible patients were aged 18 to 70, diagnosed with alopecia, deemed suitable for DPC therapy, and excluded if pregnant. Total RNA was extracted from unfractionated whole blood collected in Tempus Blood RNA tubes. This clonotype was recorded at least ten times. The target of this receptor is not known. It has no much larger one-base neighbor in the sample; base qualities were not kept. General conclusions and limits of the study: Patch test score correlated positively with the number of PT1 expanded TCRs, reaching significance at thresholds 8, 16 and 32 but not at 4. Expanded TCRs formed significantly more large CDR3 similarity clusters than pre-sensitization or healthy control sets, consistent with antigen-driven responses. No change with DPC sensitization was found in the number of TCRs above 1 in 1000 frequency, and no evidence of global repertoire structure alterations was found. After repeated subsampling, the strength of the expansion versus patch-test correlation and the threshold at which it became significant changed. All patients had alopecia, a presumed autoimmune disease, so their immune response might differ from that of healthy individuals.

V is shortened by 4 bases, J by 5 bases, and the region joining them spans 18 bases. CDR1 and CDR2 are drawn from the germline V gene: MDHEN, SYDVKM. The CDR3 covers 15 residues, taking in both the cysteine and the phenylalanine. Of all the DNA, just the CDR3 is kept, 45 bases in frame from base 1. The V and J segments used are TRBV28 and TRBJ2-7; perhaps TRBD1 is the D gene, with 6 bases matching. This clonotype was obtained from a woman in her forties with alopecia areata. Some clones in this sample may be carry-over from other donors' samples. The sequenced sample was whole blood, obtained in connection with sensitization to the hapten diphenylcyclopropenone (DPC). In nucleotide form, the sequence is TGTGCCAGCAGTTCACAGGGTAGGGCCTCGGACGAGCAGTACTTC. This codes for CASSSQGRASDEQYF.